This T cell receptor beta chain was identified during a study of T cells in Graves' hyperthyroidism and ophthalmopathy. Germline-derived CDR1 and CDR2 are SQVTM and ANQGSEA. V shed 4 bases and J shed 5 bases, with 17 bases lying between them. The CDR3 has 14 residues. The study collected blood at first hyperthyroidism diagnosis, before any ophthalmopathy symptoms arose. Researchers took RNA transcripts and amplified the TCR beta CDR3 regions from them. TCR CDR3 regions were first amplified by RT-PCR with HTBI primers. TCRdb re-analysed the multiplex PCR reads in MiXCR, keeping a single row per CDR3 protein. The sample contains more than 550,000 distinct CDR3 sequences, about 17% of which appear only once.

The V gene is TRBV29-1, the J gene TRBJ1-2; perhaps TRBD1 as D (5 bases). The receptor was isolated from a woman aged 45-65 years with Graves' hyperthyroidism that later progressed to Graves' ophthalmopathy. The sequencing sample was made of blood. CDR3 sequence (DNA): TGCAGCGTTGGGGACGCCTACCGGGAGTATGGCTACACCTTC. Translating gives CSVGDAYREYGYTF.